These 8 T cell receptor beta chains were all obtained from the same sample, sequenced in a study of cytomegalovirus exposure and HLA in healthy donors. Primers included in the PCR were 60 Vbeta and 13 Jbeta primers. Generated by immunoSEQ multiplex PCR, the TCRdb table keeps only in-frame clones and is missing some. The table includes over 150,000 clones, 70% to 80% detected once. Sequenced: PBMCs. The receptors originated from a man in his thirties or forties in good health and CMV-seropositive.

V is TRBV6-1 and J is TRBJ2-7; D is possibly TRBD2 (6 bases). This CDR3 region has 15 residues. Germline V gene data show CDR1 as MNHNS and CDR2 as SASEGT. The ends were cut back, 4 bases at V and 2 bases at J, with 15 bases in the middle. CDR3 in amino acids: CASSVGRGLPYEQYF. The CDR3 region has the DNA TGTGCCAGCAGTGTAGGGCGGGGTTTACCCTACGAGCAGTACTTC.

The sample holds one count of this clone. The chain is built from TRBV9 and TRBJ1-1; no firm D call. Germline V gives CDR1 SGDLS, CDR2 YYNGEE. The length of the CDR3 is 15 residues. V lost 4 bases, J lost 0 bases, and 13 bases lay in between. CDR3 loop: CASSPSGGMNTEAFF. For the CDR3, the DNA is TGTGCCAGCAGCCCCAGTGGTGGTATGAACACTGAAGCTTTCTTT.

This chain uses TRBV28 with TRBJ1-5; D might be TRBD1 (5 bases). The CDR3 consists of 13 residues. Trimming stripped 9 bases from V and 11 bases from J, with 20 bases between. CDR1 is MDHEN, CDR2 SYDVKM, per germline. The CDR3 region has the DNA TGTGCCAGTTCGACAGATGGTAATTCAGCCCAGCATTTT. Its protein product is CASSTDGNSAQHF.

This chain joins TRBV29-1 and TRBJ2-3; D remains unclear. Germline loops: CDR1 SQVTM, CDR2 ANQGSEA. The CDR3 loop spans 11 amino acids. The V end was cut by 3 bases, the J end by 2 bases, with 3 bases between. The chain's CDR3 is CSVEYTDTQYF. The DNA of the CDR3 is TGCAGCGTTGAGTACACAGATACGCAGTATTTT.

The chain employs TRBV2 and TRBJ2-1, with 12 bases that match TRBD2. The CDR3 extends over 19 amino acids. Germline lookup yields CDR1 SNHLY and CDR2 FYNNEI. The V segment lost 8 bases and the J segment 0 bases; nucleotides outside the gene matches: 14. The CDR3 loop is CASLFSWASGRVSYNEQFF. The CDR3 DNA sequence: TGTGCCAGCCTCTTTTCGTGGGCTAGCGGGAGGGTCTCCTACAATGAGCAGTTCTTC.

The chain is built from TRBV19 and TRBJ2-7, with D possibly being TRBD2 (5 bases). In germline, CDR1 is LNHDA, CDR2 SQIVND (reference sequence). Trimming stripped 2 bases from V and 3 bases from J, with 14 bases between. The CDR3 contains 15 residues. The CDR3 DNA sequence: TGTGCCAGTAGTATAAAAGGACTTTCATACTACGAGCAGTACTTC. Its translation is CASSIKGLSYYEQYF.

The rearrangement uses TRBV27 and TRBJ2-3; weak D call: TRBD2 (6 bases). There are 15 residues in the CDR3. V lost 0 bases to trimming and J lost 1 base, with 8 bases between them. The germline CDR1 and CDR2 sequences are MNHEY and SMNVEV (reference sequence). CDR3 bases: TGTGCCAGCAGTTTATCGGAGCGGGGCACAGATACGCAGTATTTT. Translation gives CASSLSERGTDTQYF.

J is TRBJ2-3 and V is TRBV11-3; 8 bases are shared with TRBD1. CDR1 is SGHNT, CDR2 YENEEA, per germline. The ends lost 3 bases at V and 6 bases at J; junction bases unmatched: 2. The CDR3 loop spans 13 amino acids. CDR3 nucleotides: TGTGCCAGCAGCTTGGGACAGGTCGATACGCAGTATTTT. Its translation: CASSLGQVDTQYF.